These 9 T cell receptor beta chains were all obtained from the same sample, sequenced in a study of blood T cell repertoires in COVID-19. Sequenced by immunoSEQ multiplex PCR; TCRdb stores in-frame clones only, minus some. The table lists 200,000 to 250,000 clones, over 75% of them singletons. Material: peripheral blood. The source of these receptors is a man aged 25 to 40 who had recovered from COVID-19.

This clone appeared once. This rearrangement joins TRBV9 to TRBJ2-4, with D possibly matching TRBD1 (6 bases). The V and J ends lost 4 bases and 8 bases respectively, with 19 bases between them. Germline lookup yields CDR1 SGDLS and CDR2 YYNGEE. The CDR3 is 15 amino acids. CDR3 DNA sequence: TGTGCCAGCAGCCCACTACAGAAAGAGGGGGACATTCAGTACTTC. As protein: CASSPLQKEGDIQYF.

This clone was seen a handful of times. V is TRBV3-1 (or the pseudogene TRBV3-2) and J is TRBJ2-7; D not resolved. V was trimmed by 2 bases and J by 3 bases, leaving 17 bases between them. The CDR3 spans 16 residues. CDR1 is LGHDT, CDR2 YNNKEL, per germline (reference sequence). The CDR3, as DNA: TGTGCCAGCAGCCAAAGTCCCCTAGGAACACACTACGAGCAGTACTTC. Encoded protein: CASSQSPLGTHYEQYF.

This clone is a singleton in its sample. The V and J genes are TRBV7-8 and TRBJ1-6; no firm D call. The germline V gene has CDR1 SGHVS and CDR2 FQNEAQ. V gave up 2 bases and J gave up 7 bases, with 18 bases separating them. The CDR3 is 17 residues long. CDR3 loop: CASSLRVSGSGNSPLHF. CDR3 in DNA: TGTGCCAGCAGCTTAAGGGTTTCTGGGTCGGGAAATTCACCCCTCCACTTT.

The J gene is TRBJ1-2, the V gene TRBV28; a possible D gene is TRBD1 (5 bases). The CDR3 loop spans 17 amino acids. The ends were cut back, 4 bases at V and 1 base at J, with 19 bases in the middle. Germline V gives CDR1 MDHEN, CDR2 SYDVKM. The CDR3 spells CASSSAGVPHLNYGYTF. As DNA, the CDR3 is TGTGCCAGCAGTTCGGCGGGGGTCCCTCATCTTAACTATGGCTACACCTTC.

This clone was seen more than once but under ten times. The chain has TRBV18 and TRBJ1-1, with D maybe TRBD1 (6 bases). Deletions cut 3 bases from V and 3 bases from J, with 14 bases between. The CDR3 has 15 amino acids. CDR1 and CDR2 (germline): KGHSH, LQKENI. In nucleotides, the CDR3 is TGTGCCAGCTCACCTACGGGGGGCAGGGACACTGAAGCTTTCTTT. Translated, it gives CASSPTGGRDTEAFF.

This clone has just one count. The chain has TRBV2 and TRBJ2-7; 12 positions match TRBD1. With V trimmed by 3 bases and J by 5 bases, 5 bases remained unmatched. The CDR3 runs 15 residues. CDR1 and CDR2 from the germline V gene are SNHLY and FYNNEI. The CDR3 here is CASSDWGQGAHEQYV. The CDR3 DNA reads as TGTGCCAGCAGTGACTGGGGACAGGGGGCCCACGAGCAGTACGTC.

This clone was observed a single time. V and J are TRBV3-1 (or the pseudogene TRBV3-2) and TRBJ1-2; no firm D call. Germline CDR1 is LGHDT and CDR2 is YNNKEL (reference sequence). This CDR3 contains 12 residues. Trimming pared 4 bases from V and 7 bases from J, leaving 10 bases between. As DNA, the CDR3 is TGTGCCAGCAGCCCCGGTTTAAGTGGCTACACCTTC. Amino acids: CASSPGLSGYTF.

The genes are TRBV20-1 and TRBJ2-3; no definite D call. Germline values: CDR1 DFQATT, CDR2 SNEGSKA (reference sequence). V was cut by 3 bases and J by 3 bases, with 19 bases left in between. This CDR3 comprises 16 residues. CDR3 DNA sequence: TGCAGTGCTAGTTCTTCGGCATATCGGCGGACAGATACGCAGTATTTT. Its protein is CSASSSAYRRTDTQYF.

In this sample, this clone turned up once. This rearrangement joins TRBV20-1 to TRBJ2-3; the D gene is possibly TRBD2 (5 bases). This CDR3 region has 11 residues. Germline assignment: CDR1 DFQATT and CDR2 SNEGSKA (reference sequence). V was trimmed by 4 bases and J by 11 bases, leaving 13 bases between them. This CDR3 reads CSAIERGLQYF. In nucleotides, the CDR3 is TGCAGTGCTATCGAACGGGGTTTGCAGTATTTT.